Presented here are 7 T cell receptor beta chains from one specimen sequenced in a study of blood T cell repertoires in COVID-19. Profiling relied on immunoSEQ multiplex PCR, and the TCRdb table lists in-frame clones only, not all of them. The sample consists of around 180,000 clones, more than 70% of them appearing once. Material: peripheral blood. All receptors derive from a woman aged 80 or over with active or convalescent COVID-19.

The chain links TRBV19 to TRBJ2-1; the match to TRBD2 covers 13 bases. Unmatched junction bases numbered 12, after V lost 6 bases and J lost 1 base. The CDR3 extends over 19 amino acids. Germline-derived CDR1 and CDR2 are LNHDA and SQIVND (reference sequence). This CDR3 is CASRTSGREPARSYNEQFF. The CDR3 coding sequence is TGTGCCAGTAGAACTAGCGGGAGGGAGCCAGCGAGGTCCTACAATGAGCAGTTCTTC.

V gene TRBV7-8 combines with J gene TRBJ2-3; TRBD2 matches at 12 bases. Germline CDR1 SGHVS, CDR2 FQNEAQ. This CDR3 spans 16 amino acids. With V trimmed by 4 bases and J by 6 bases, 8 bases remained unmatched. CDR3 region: CASSSLTSGGADTQYF. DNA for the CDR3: TGTGCCAGCAGCTCCTTGACTAGCGGGGGCGCGGATACGCAGTATTTT.

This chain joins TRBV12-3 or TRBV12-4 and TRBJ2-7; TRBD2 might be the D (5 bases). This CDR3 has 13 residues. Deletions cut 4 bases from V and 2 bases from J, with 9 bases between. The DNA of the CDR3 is TGTGCCAGCAGTTCCCGAGGGCCCTACGAGCAGTACTTC. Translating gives CASSSRGPYEQYF.

DNA of the CDR3: TGTGCCAGCAGTTACAGACGCGAGCAGTACTTC. Translation: CASSYRREQYF. The chain uses TRBV12-3 or TRBV12-4 and TRBJ2-7; D is unresolved. The CDR3 extends over 11 amino acids. With 4 bases removed from V and 6 bases from J, the gap between germline ends came to 7 bases.

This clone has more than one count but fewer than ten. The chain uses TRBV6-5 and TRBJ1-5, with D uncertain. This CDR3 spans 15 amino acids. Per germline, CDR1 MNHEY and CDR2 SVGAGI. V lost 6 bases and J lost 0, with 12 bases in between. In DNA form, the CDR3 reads TGTGCCAGCAGGATTCGAATCGGTAGCAATCAGCCCCAGCATTTT. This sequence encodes CASRIRIGSNQPQHF.

The CDR3 DNA is TGCGCCAGCAGCCTGAGGCGCGGGGACAGGGGAAACACCGGGGAGCTGTTTTTT. It codes for CASSLRRGDRGNTGELFF. The chain uses TRBV4-1 and TRBJ2-2; 10 positions match TRBD1. Germline CDR1 is MGHRA and CDR2 is YSYEKL. This CDR3 is built from 18 residues. With V trimmed by 4 bases and J by 2 bases, 10 bases remained unmatched.

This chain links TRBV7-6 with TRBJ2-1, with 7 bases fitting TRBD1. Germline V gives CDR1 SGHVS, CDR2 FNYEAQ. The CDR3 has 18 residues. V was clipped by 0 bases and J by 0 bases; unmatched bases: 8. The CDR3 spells CASSLAQRGPSSYNEQFF. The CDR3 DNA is TGTGCCAGCAGCTTAGCGCAAAGGGGGCCGAGCTCCTACAATGAGCAGTTCTTC.